Below, one TCR beta chain is given with its context. There are 12 residues in the CDR3. Germline V lookup: CDR1 MNHNS, CDR2 SASEGT. V was shortened by 2 bases and J by 11 bases, with 12 bases between the two germline ends. The source of the sample is a study of T cell changes during pregnancy in multiple sclerosis. Profiling relied on immunoSEQ multiplex PCR, and the TCRdb table lists in-frame clones only, not all of them. The sample contains 100,000 or so clones, around 93% of which appear only once. V and J are TRBV6-1 and TRBJ1-1; D uncertain. This specimen consisted of peripheral blood, obtained after pregnancy. The TCR sequence derives from a female donor with multiple sclerosis, enrolled in a pregnancy study. The CDR3 sequence is CASSESEEEAFF. The CDR3 nucleotides are TGTGCCAGCAGTGAATCGGAGGAGGAGGCTTTCTTT.